Shown below are 10 T cell receptor beta chains from a single sample sequenced in a study of glioma-infiltrating T cells after dendritic cell vaccination. The time point: after dendritic cell vaccination, including at tumor progression/relapse. TCRdb's table, derived via immunoSEQ multiplex PCR, lists solely in-frame clones and lacks some. The data contain tens of thousands of clones, around 83% of them seen just once; the ten biggest clones take up 6.8%. Sequenced material: blood, taken after dendritic cell vaccination. The receptor source for this set is a human donor with glioblastoma.

This clone has only a few counts. The chain links TRBV12-5 to TRBJ1-1; a possible D gene is TRBD1 (6 bases). The length of the CDR3 is 14 residues. Germline CDR1 LGHNT, CDR2 FRNRAP. The V and J ends lost 3 bases and 0 bases respectively, with 8 bases between them. The CDR3 bases are TGTGCTAGTGGTTTCACAGGGATGAACACTGAAGCTTTCTTT. Translation gives CASGFTGMNTEAFF.

This chain uses TRBV7-9 with TRBJ1-1; a weak D match, TRBD1 (5 bases). Germline loops: CDR1 SEHNR, CDR2 FQNEAQ (reference sequence). The V gene lost 2 bases and the J gene lost 10 bases, with 14 bases spanning the gap. The CDR3 spans 13 residues. CDR3 DNA sequence: TGTGCCAGCAGCTTACCAATTGACAGTGGAGCTTTCTTT. Protein product: CASSLPIDSGAFF.

CDR3 nucleotide sequence: TGCAGCGTTGATCTAGCGGGGGTCGGTGAGCAGTTCTTC. This sequence encodes CSVDLAGVGEQFF. The chain joins TRBV29-1 to TRBJ2-1; 10 positions agree with TRBD2. Per the germline V gene, CDR1 is SQVTM and CDR2 is ANQGSEA. After removal of 3 bases from V and 9 bases from J, the junction contained 5 bases not matched to a gene. The length of the CDR3 is 13 residues.

This clone was seen a few times. V gene TRBV7-8 combines with J gene TRBJ2-7; D remains unclear. V lost 1 base to trimming and J lost 2 bases, with 9 bases between them. The CDR3 contains 14 residues. Germline V gene lookup returns CDR1 SGHVS and CDR2 FQNEAQ. In DNA, the CDR3 is TGTGCCAGCAGCTTAGGGGCGACCCCCTACGAGCAGTACTTC. This translates into CASSLGATPYEQYF.

The genes are TRBV19 and TRBJ2-5, with TRBD1 as a possible D gene (6 bases). Germline assignment: CDR1 LNHDA and CDR2 SQIVND (reference sequence). V dropped 5 bases and J dropped 1 base, with 11 bases sitting between them. This CDR3 is 14 amino acids long. CDR3 nucleotides: TGTGCCAGTAGTGCCACAGGGATCCAAGAGACCCAGTACTTC. The encoded protein is CASSATGIQETQYF.

As DNA, the CDR3 is TGTGCCAGCAGCCCCCGGGGTCCGGGACAGTCCTACGAGCAGTACTTC. Translated, it gives CASSPRGPGQSYEQYF. V and J are TRBV7-2 and TRBJ2-7, with 7 bases lining up with TRBD1. The CDR3 sequence is 16 residues long. J lost 1 base, V lost 5 bases, and 11 bases had no gene match. CDR1 and CDR2 from the germline V gene are SGHTA and FQGNSA.

V and J are TRBV2 and TRBJ1-6; 7 bases align to TRBD1. The CDR3 runs to 14 residues. The V segment lost 6 bases and the J segment 4 bases; nucleotides outside the gene matches: 3. CDR1 is SNHLY and CDR2 is FYNNEI in the germline V gene. The CDR3: CASRGQPYNSPLHF. CDR3 sequence (DNA): TGTGCCAGCAGGGGACAGCCTTATAATTCACCCCTCCACTTT.

The gene calls are TRBV6-1 and TRBJ1-4; the match to TRBD1 covers 10 bases. CDR3 length: 14 amino acids. The germline V gene encodes CDR1 MNHNS and CDR2 SASEGT. Trimming took 4 bases from V and 6 from J; bases not matched to a gene: 2. CDR3 sequence: CASSVTGGDEKLFF. CDR3 in DNA: TGTGCCAGCAGTGTGACAGGGGGCGATGAAAAACTGTTTTTT.

The chain couples TRBV30 to TRBJ2-1; possible D gene TRBD1, 6 bases. CDR1 GTSNPN and CDR2 SVGIG come from the germline V gene (reference sequence). V was clipped by 4 bases and J by 7 bases, with 17 bases between them. CDR3 length: 14 amino acids. CDR3 residues: CAWTRDNMENEQFF. CDR3 DNA sequence: TGTGCCTGGACCCGGGACAACATGGAGAATGAGCAGTTCTTC.

This sequence joins TRBV9 and TRBJ2-5, with 11 bases that match TRBD2. Trimming removed 2 bases from V and 5 bases from J; junction bases left unmatched: 5. This CDR3 comprises 15 residues. In germline, CDR1 is SGDLS, CDR2 YYNGEE. The CDR3 DNA reads TGTGCCAGCAGCGTGACTAGCGGGGACCGGGAGACCCAGTACTTC. Amino acid sequence: CASSVTSGDRETQYF.